The 26 T cell receptor beta chains below were found in one sample sequenced in a study of a mutant IDH1 vaccine in newly diagnosed glioma. Time point denoted: baseline, week 1 (first vaccination visit). Treatment given: pre-vaccination baseline after standard-of-care therapy. Libraries were prepared by immunoSEQ multiplex PCR; TCRdb keeps only in-frame clonotypes and omits some of them. The sample has about 92,000 clones, around 82% seen once. The sample was PBMCs, taken from a glioma patient treated with radiotherapy, temozolomide or both. Receptor source: a woman aged 50 to 65 with glioma.

The J gene is TRBJ2-3, the V gene TRBV5-4; D is unresolved. Trimming took off 0 bases at V and 4 bases at J, with 15 bases between the two ends. CDR3 length equals 16 residues. From germline, CDR1 is SGHNT and CDR2 YYREEE (reference sequence). In nucleotides, the CDR3 is TGTGCCAGCAGCTTGGGGCCAGTTGGTACGCCAGATACGCAGTATTTT. Amino acids: CASSLGPVGTPDTQYF.

This chain connects TRBV18 to TRBJ1-6; perhaps TRBD1 as D (6 bases). This CDR3 contains 15 residues. Germline V gene lookup returns CDR1 KGHSH and CDR2 LQKENI. V was trimmed by 3 bases and J by 8 bases, leaving 14 bases between them. CDR3 coding DNA: TGTGCCAGCTCACCTCGACAGGCCGATGATTCACCCCTCCACTTT. Its translation is CASSPRQADDSPLHF.

The V call is TRBV6-5, the J call TRBJ2-1, with TRBD2 matching 7 bases. The CDR3 is made up of 12 amino acids. Germline V gene lookup returns CDR1 MNHEY and CDR2 SVGAGI. The junction had 7 bases not matched to a gene; V was cut back by 6 bases and J by 11 bases. The CDR3 loop reads CASSRGRAKQFF. Written as DNA, the CDR3 is TGTGCCAGCAGCCGGGGGAGGGCGAAGCAGTTCTTC.

This chain connects TRBV4-1 to TRBJ1-2; tentatively, D is TRBD1 (5 bases). V dropped 0 bases and J dropped 4 bases, with 9 bases sitting between them. Germline V CDR1 and CDR2: MGHRA, YSYEKL. This CDR3 region has 14 residues. The CDR3 region is CASSQDAGLYGYTF. The CDR3, as DNA: TGCGCCAGCAGCCAAGATGCGGGGCTCTATGGCTACACCTTC.

The rearrangement uses TRBV7-2 and TRBJ1-1; 8 nucleotides agree with TRBD1. This CDR3 is 17 amino acids long. The germline V gene has CDR1 SGHTA and CDR2 FQGNSA. Losses at the gene ends were 1 base for V and 6 bases for J; bases not matched to a gene: 13. The CDR3 reads CASSLVSIGRGPAEAFF. The CDR3 DNA is TGTGCCAGCAGCTTAGTTTCTATCGGCAGGGGGCCGGCTGAAGCTTTCTTT.

J is TRBJ1-2 and V is TRBV5-6, with D hard to call. Germline V lookup: CDR1 SGHDT, CDR2 YYEEEE. V shed 0 bases and J shed 6 bases, with 9 bases lying between them. The CDR3 extends over 13 amino acids. CDR3 sequence (DNA): TGTGCCAGCAGCTTGGAAGGGCGTCATGGCTACACCTTC. This encodes CASSLEGRHGYTF.

The chain has TRBV9 and TRBJ2-5, with 7 bases identical to TRBD1. From germline, CDR1 is SGDLS and CDR2 YYNGEE. The ends lost 3 bases at V and 6 bases at J; junction bases unmatched: 8. The CDR3 is made up of 14 amino acids. In nucleotides, the CDR3 is TGTGCCAGCAGCGGGGACAGTGTCCGGAAGACCCAGTACTTC. This encodes CASSGDSVRKTQYF.

The chain carries TRBV18 and TRBJ2-7; D is perhaps TRBD1 (6 bases). Trimming took 2 bases from V and 2 from J, leaving 19 bases between them. CDR1 and CDR2 from the germline V gene are KGHSH and LQKENI. This CDR3 has 17 amino acids. CDR3 amino acids: CASSPFQRGKVPYEQYF. The CDR3 bases are TGTGCCAGCTCACCATTCCAGAGGGGGAAAGTTCCCTACGAGCAGTACTTC. The complete variable domain, with remaining parts taken from reference TRBV18 and TRBJ2-7, reads NAGVMQNPRHLVRRRGQEARLRCSPMKGHSHVYWYRQLPEEGLKFMVYLQKENIIDESGMPKERFSAEFPKEGPSILRIQQVVRGDSAAYFCASSPFQRGKVPYEQYFGPGTRLTVT.

This clone is a singleton in its sample. The CDR3 DNA is TGTGCCAGCAGCCCCAGTGGGAACACAGATACGCAGTATTTT. This codes for CASSPSGNTDTQYF. This rearrangement joins TRBV7-8 to TRBJ2-3; D is ambiguous. The CDR3 is 14 residues long. Looked up from germline, CDR1 is SGHVS and CDR2 is FQNEAQ. Trimming took 5 bases from V and 2 from J, leaving 11 bases between them.

The count of this clone is one. V gene TRBV27 combines with J gene TRBJ2-7; TRBD1 matches 8 bases. V lost 7 bases, J lost 2 bases, and 7 bases stayed unmatched. CDR3 length: 14 residues. CDR1 is MNHEY, CDR2 SMNVEV, per germline (reference sequence). The CDR3 is CASTETGAPYEQYF. CDR3 coding DNA: TGTGCCAGCACCGAGACAGGGGCCCCCTACGAGCAGTACTTC.

The rearrangement joins TRBV6-6 to TRBJ1-2; D is possibly TRBD1 (6 bases). There are 10 residues in the CDR3. Trimming pared 10 bases from V and 8 bases from J, leaving 11 bases between. Looked up from germline, CDR1 is MNHNY and CDR2 is SVGAGI (reference sequence). The CDR3 DNA reads as TGTGCCACCGGAGGGGGGGGCTACACCTTC. Translation gives CATGGGGYTF.

DNA of the CDR3: TGTGCCAGCAGTGACCGGTTACAGGGCCCTAAAAATAATTCACCCCTCCACTTT. This encodes CASSDRLQGPKNNSPLHF. The V gene is TRBV6-4, the J gene TRBJ1-6; D is possibly TRBD1 (6 bases). CDR1 MRHNA and CDR2 SNTAGT come from the germline V gene. This CDR3 is built from 18 residues. V was trimmed by 2 bases and J by 5 bases, leaving 19 bases between them.

V usage is TRBV5-1 and J usage is TRBJ1-2; a weak D match, TRBD1 (6 bases). Trimming took 0 bases from V and 2 from J, leaving 8 bases between them. Germline V lookup: CDR1 SGHRS, CDR2 YFSETQ. The CDR3 covers 14 residues. CDR3 coding DNA: TGCGCCAGCAGCTTGGAAGGGGGGAACTATGGCTACACCTTC. This translates into CASSLEGGNYGYTF.

The rearrangement links TRBV6-1 to TRBJ1-3; D ambiguous. V lost 0 bases to trimming and J lost 3 bases, with 9 bases between them. This CDR3 is built from 15 residues. The germline V gene encodes CDR1 MNHNS and CDR2 SASEGT. CDR3 region: CASSEAYRIGNTIYF. The DNA of the CDR3 is TGTGCCAGCAGTGAAGCTTATAGGATTGGAAACACCATATATTTT.

V gene TRBV7-8 combines with J gene TRBJ2-2; no clear D gene. This CDR3 is 12 amino acids long. Germline lookup yields CDR1 SGHVS and CDR2 FQNEAQ. Trimming left V 0 bases short and J 5 bases short, with 1 base between. CDR3 sequence (DNA): TGTGCCAGCAGCTTAGCAACCGGGGAGCTGTTTTTT. The encoded protein is CASSLATGELFF.

Here the CDR3 reads CASSSQLSSGVLTYEQYF. The DNA for the CDR3 is TGTGCCAGCAGTTCCCAGCTGAGCTCAGGGGTATTAACCTACGAGCAGTACTTC. The genes are TRBV7-2 and TRBJ2-7; maybe TRBD1 (6 bases). The CDR3 is 18 amino acids. CDR1 is SGHTA and CDR2 is FQGNSA in the germline V gene. Trimming stripped 6 bases from V and 2 bases from J, with 26 bases between. Based on the CDR3 plus reference TRBV7-2 and TRBJ2-7, the full variable domain is GAGVSQSPSNKVTEKGKDVELRCDPISGHTALYWYRQSLGQGLEFLIYFQGNSAPDKSGLPSDRFSAERTGGSVSTLTIQRTQQEDSAVYLCASSSQLSSGVLTYEQYFGPGTRLTVT.

This chain connects TRBV2 to TRBJ1-1; D not certain. Germline V gene lookup returns CDR1 SNHLY and CDR2 FYNNEI. The V end lost 4 bases, the J end lost 1 base, and 7 bases lay between the germline ends. The CDR3 runs to 13 residues. CDR3 residues: CASSVGPNTEAFF. CDR3 DNA: TGTGCCAGCAGTGTCGGCCCGAACACTGAAGCTTTCTTT.

The CDR3 region is CASSVESYGYTF. CDR3 nucleotides: TGTGCCAGCAGCGTAGAGAGCTATGGCTACACCTTC. The chain joins TRBV9 to TRBJ1-2; D gene unclear. V lost 0 bases to trimming and J lost 4 bases, with 4 bases between them. The germline gives CDR1 SGDLS, CDR2 YYNGEE. There are 12 residues in the CDR3.

The chain is built from TRBV5-1 and TRBJ1-3; perhaps TRBD1 as D (5 bases). Germline V gene sequence: CDR1 SGHRS, CDR2 YFSETQ. V lost 4 bases to trimming and J lost 7 bases, with 18 bases between them. The CDR3 totals 15 residues. This CDR3 reads CASSPGTHRANTIYF. DNA for the CDR3: TGCGCCAGCAGCCCGGGGACCCACCGGGCGAACACCATATATTTT.

V and J are TRBV25-1 and TRBJ2-7, with D perhaps being TRBD1 or TRBD2 (5 bases each). The CDR3 sequence is 17 residues long. Deletions cut 4 bases from V and 1 base from J, with 20 bases between. CDR1 MGHDK and CDR2 SYGVNS come from the germline V gene. The CDR3 loop is CASSVGPGQGPSYEQYF. In nucleotides, the CDR3 is TGTGCCAGCAGTGTGGGCCCGGGGCAGGGCCCTTCCTACGAGCAGTACTTC.

This clone has only one observation. V is TRBV5-1 and J is TRBJ1-2, with 7 bases aligning to TRBD1. This CDR3 comprises 15 residues. Unmatched junction bases numbered 10, after V lost 4 bases and J lost 4 bases. The V gene's germline CDR1 is SGHRS and CDR2 YFSETQ. The CDR3 is CASSEGTASSYGYTF. CDR3 coding DNA: TGCGCCAGCAGCGAAGGGACAGCTTCGAGCTATGGCTACACCTTC.

This clone was recorded once. The rearrangement joins TRBV18 to TRBJ1-6, with no clear D. CDR1 KGHSH and CDR2 LQKENI come from the germline V gene. The CDR3 extends over 15 amino acids. Between the trimmed V and J ends, which lost 3 bases and 7 bases, there was a span of 13 bases. The CDR3 DNA reads as TGTGCCAGCTCACCTGCGGGCCCGGCAAATTCACCCCTCCACTTT. Protein sequence: CASSPAGPANSPLHF. Using reference TRBV18 and TRBJ1-6 for the parts outside the CDR3, the full variable domain is NAGVMQNPRHLVRRRGQEARLRCSPMKGHSHVYWYRQLPEEGLKFMVYLQKENIIDESGMPKERFSAEFPKEGPSILRIQQVVRGDSAAYFCASSPAGPANSPLHFGNGTRLTVT.

V and J are TRBV2 and TRBJ1-1, with 10 bases aligning to TRBD1. The CDR3 has 16 residues. After removal of 4 bases from V and 8 bases from J, the junction contained 13 bases not matched to a gene. Germline loops: CDR1 SNHLY, CDR2 FYNNEI. The CDR3 sequence: CASSARTGGLLGEAFF. In nucleotides, the CDR3 is TGTGCCAGCAGTGCCCGGACAGGGGGGCTTTTAGGCGAAGCTTTCTTT.

This chain joins TRBV29-1 and TRBJ2-6, with 10 bases fitting TRBD1. Trimming at V came to 7 bases and at J to 1 base, leaving 10 bases not matched to a gene. Germline loops: CDR1 SQVTM, CDR2 ANQGSEA. The CDR3 has 17 amino acids. CDR3 residues: CSAKVGTGASGANVLTF. CDR3 coding DNA: TGCAGCGCCAAAGTTGGGACAGGGGCTTCTGGGGCCAACGTCCTGACTTTC.

This sequence joins TRBV5-5 and TRBJ2-5; a weak D match, TRBD2 (5 bases). The CDR3 extends over 11 amino acids. Trimming stripped 7 bases from V and 5 bases from J, with 9 bases between. Per germline, CDR1 SGHKS and CDR2 YYEKEE (reference sequence). CDR3 sequence reads: CASCWEETQYF. CDR3 DNA sequence: TGTGCCAGCTGCTGGGAGGAGACCCAGTACTTC.

This sequence joins TRBV5-4 and TRBJ2-5; 7 positions match TRBD1. Germline V gene lookup returns CDR1 SGHNT and CDR2 YYREEE (reference sequence). The CDR3 has 12 amino acids. V gave up 8 bases and J gave up 2 bases; unmatched junction bases: 3. CDR3 region: CASQGQQETQYF. CDR3 nucleotides: TGTGCCAGTCAGGGACAGCAAGAGACCCAGTACTTC.